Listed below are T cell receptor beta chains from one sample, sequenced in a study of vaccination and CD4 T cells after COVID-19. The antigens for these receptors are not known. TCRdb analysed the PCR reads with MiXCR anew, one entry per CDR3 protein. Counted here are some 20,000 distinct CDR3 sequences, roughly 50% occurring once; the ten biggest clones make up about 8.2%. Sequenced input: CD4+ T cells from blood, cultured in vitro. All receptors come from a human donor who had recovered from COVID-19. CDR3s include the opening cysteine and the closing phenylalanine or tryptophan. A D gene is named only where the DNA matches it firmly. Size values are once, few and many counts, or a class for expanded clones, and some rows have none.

CDR3: CASRKDSFQETQYF
DNA: TGTGCCAGCAGAAAGGACAGTTTTCAAGAGACCCAGTACTTC
V: TRBV6-1
size: NA
D: NA
J: TRBJ2-5

CDR3: CASSLPGIYGYTF
DNA: TGTGCCAGCAGCCTCCCCGGGATTTATGGCTACACCTTC
V: TRBV7-9
size: few
D: NA
J: TRBJ1-2

CDR3: CSVEDRGQGVYGYTF
DNA: TGCAGCGTTGAAGATAGGGGACAGGGGGTCTATGGCTACACCTTC
V: TRBV29-1
size: once
D: TRBD1
J: TRBJ1-2

CDR3: CASSLNPPGHYGYTF
DNA: TGTGCCAGCAGCTTGAACCCACCAGGCCACTATGGCTACACCTTC
V: TRBV7-3
size: few
D: NA
J: TRBJ1-2

CDR3: CASSELAAAEGYTF
DNA: TGTGCCAGCAGTGAACTGGCCGCGGCGGAAGGCTACACCTTC
V: TRBV2
size: NA
D: NA
J: TRBJ1-2

CDR3: CASSLAAGTGANVLTF
DNA: TGTGCCAGCAGCTTAGCCGCAGGGACTGGGGCCAACGTCCTGACTTTC
V: TRBV7-2
size: NA
D: NA
J: TRBJ2-6

CDR3: CASSFGQPSSYNEQFF
DNA: TGTGCCAGCAGCTTTGGCCAGCCGAGCTCCTACAATGAGCAGTTCTTC
V: TRBV7-6
size: NA
D: NA
J: TRBJ2-1

CDR3: CSARDRVDGYTF
DNA: TGCAGTGCTAGGGACAGGGTTGATGGCTACACCTTC
V: TRBV20-1
size: NA
D: TRBD1
J: TRBJ1-2

CDR3: CASSLETGGWAEAFF
DNA: TGTGCCAGCAGCTTAGAAACAGGAGGGTGGGCTGAAGCTTTCTTT
V: TRBV11-3
size: NA
D: NA
J: TRBJ1-1

CDR3: CASSKQGIGQPQHF
DNA: TGTGCCAGCAGTAAACAGGGGATAGGTCAGCCCCAGCATTTT
V: TRBV6-2/TRBV6-3
size: few
D: TRBD1
J: TRBJ1-5

CDR3: CSASERDTQYF
DNA: TGCAGTGCGTCGGAAAGAGATACGCAGTATTTT
V: TRBV20-1
size: few
D: NA
J: TRBJ2-3

CDR3: CASSSILSGNSPLHF
DNA: TGTGCCAGCAGCTCAATCCTTTCCGGGAATTCACCCCTCCACTTT
V: TRBV11-2
size: few
D: NA
J: TRBJ1-6

CDR3: CASSSGLGIIHTQYF
DNA: TGTGCCAGTAGCTCGGGACTAGGGATCATACATACGCAGTATTTT
V: TRBV11-1
size: NA
D: TRBD2
J: TRBJ2-3

CDR3: CASSSRREGTDTQYF
DNA: TGTGCCAGCAGCTCACGGCGGGAGGGAACAGATACGCAGTATTTT
V: TRBV6-2/TRBV6-3
size: NA
D: TRBD2
J: TRBJ2-3

CDR3: CASSPLMAGKDTEAFF
DNA: TGTGCCAGCTCACCACTTATGGCAGGGAAGGACACTGAAGCTTTCTTT
V: TRBV18
size: NA
D: NA
J: TRBJ1-1

CDR3: CASSLLAELYNEQFF
DNA: TGTGCCAGCAGTCTACTAGCGGAACTTTACAATGAGCAGTTCTTC
V: TRBV27
size: few
D: TRBD2
J: TRBJ2-1

CDR3: CAISQIRDRGRAEQYF
DNA: TGTGCCATCAGCCAAATAAGGGACAGGGGGCGCGCCGAGCAGTACTTC
V: TRBV10-3
size: NA
D: TRBD1
J: TRBJ2-7

CDR3: CASSLDRERYIQYF
DNA: TGTGCCAGCAGCTTAGACAGGGAGCGCTACATTCAGTACTTC
V: TRBV6-1
size: NA
D: TRBD1
J: TRBJ2-4

CDR3: CAWSAGGWDGYTF
DNA: TGTGCCTGGAGTGCTGGGGGGTGGGACGGCTACACCTTC
V: TRBV30
size: NA
D: NA
J: TRBJ1-2

CDR3: CASSLDLRTIAKNIQYF
DNA: TGTGCCAGCAGCTTAGATCTAAGGACCATAGCCAAAAACATTCAGTACTTC
V: TRBV11-3
size: NA
D: NA
J: TRBJ2-4

CDR3: CASSPDDGYTF
DNA: TGTGCCAGCTCACCCGACGATGGCTACACCTTC
V: TRBV18
size: once
D: NA
J: TRBJ1-2

CDR3: CATSRDRSKMSGANVLTF
DNA: TGTGCCACCAGCAGAGACAGGTCGAAAATGTCTGGGGCCAACGTCCTGACTTTC
V: TRBV15
size: NA
D: NA
J: TRBJ2-6

CDR3: CASHLQGNTEAFF
DNA: TGTGCCAGCCACTTACAGGGGAACACTGAAGCTTTCTTT
V: TRBV6-1
size: few
D: NA
J: TRBJ1-1